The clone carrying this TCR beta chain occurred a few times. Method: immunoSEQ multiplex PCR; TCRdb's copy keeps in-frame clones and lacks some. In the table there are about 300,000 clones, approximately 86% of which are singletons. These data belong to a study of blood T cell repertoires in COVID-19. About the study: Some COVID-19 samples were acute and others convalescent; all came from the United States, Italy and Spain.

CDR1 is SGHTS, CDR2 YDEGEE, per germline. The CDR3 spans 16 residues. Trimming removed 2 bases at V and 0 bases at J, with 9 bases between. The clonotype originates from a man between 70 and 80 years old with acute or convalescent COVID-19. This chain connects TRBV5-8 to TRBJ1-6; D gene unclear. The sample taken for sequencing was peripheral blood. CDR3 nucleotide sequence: TGTGCCAGCAGCTTCATACAGAGCTCCTATAATTCACCCCTCCACTTT. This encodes CASSFIQSSYNSPLHF.